Many counts were recorded for the clone carrying this T cell receptor beta chain. The source of the sample is a study of T-cell reconstitution after alpha-beta-depleted transplantation in children. The germline V gene has CDR1 SGHTA and CDR2 FQGNSA. V was pared by 7 bases and J by 2 bases, with 20 bases between. The CDR3 consists of 16 residues. The TCRbeta library incorporated unique molecular identifiers. Each CDR3 protein gets one entry after TCRdb re-called the PCR reads with MiXCR. This table holds hundreds of thousands of distinct CDR3 sequences, approximately 12% found once. The sample consisted of PBMCs from the stem cell graft donor, taken from the stem cell graft. The rearrangement uses TRBV7-2 and TRBJ2-5; possible D gene TRBD2, 6 bases. The clonotype was recovered from a human donor who donated a stem cell graft to a child with acute lymphoblastic leukemia. The CDR3 DNA sequence: TGTGCCAGCACTCCTCGGGGGTGGGGAATACAAGAGACCCAGTACTTC. It is translated as CASTPRGWGIQETQYF.